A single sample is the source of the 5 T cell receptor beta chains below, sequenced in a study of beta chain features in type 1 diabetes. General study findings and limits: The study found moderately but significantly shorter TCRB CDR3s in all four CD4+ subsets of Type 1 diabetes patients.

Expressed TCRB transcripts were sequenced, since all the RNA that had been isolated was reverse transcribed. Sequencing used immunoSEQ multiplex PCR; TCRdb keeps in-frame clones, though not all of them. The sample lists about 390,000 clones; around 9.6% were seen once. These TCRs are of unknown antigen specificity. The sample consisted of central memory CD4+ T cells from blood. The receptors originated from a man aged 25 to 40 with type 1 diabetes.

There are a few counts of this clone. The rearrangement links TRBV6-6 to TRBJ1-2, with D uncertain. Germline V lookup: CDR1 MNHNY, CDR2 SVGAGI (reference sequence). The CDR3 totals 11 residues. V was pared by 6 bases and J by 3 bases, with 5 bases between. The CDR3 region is CASSSYYGYTF. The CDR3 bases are TGTGCCAGCAGCAGCTACTATGGCTACACCTTC.

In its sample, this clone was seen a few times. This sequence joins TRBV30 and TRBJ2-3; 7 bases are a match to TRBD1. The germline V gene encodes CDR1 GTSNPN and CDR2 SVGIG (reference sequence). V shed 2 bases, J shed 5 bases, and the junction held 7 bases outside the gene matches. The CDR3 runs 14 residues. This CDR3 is CAWSRGQRGDTQYF. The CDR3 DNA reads TGTGCCTGGAGTCGGGGACAGCGTGGAGATACGCAGTATTTT.

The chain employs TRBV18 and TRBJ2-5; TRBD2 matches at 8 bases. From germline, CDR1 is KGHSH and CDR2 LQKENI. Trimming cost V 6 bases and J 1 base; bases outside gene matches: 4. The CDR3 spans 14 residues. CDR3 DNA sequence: TGTGCCAGCTCCGGGGGGGGCGCCCAAGAGACCCAGTACTTC. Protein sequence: CASSGGGAQETQYF.

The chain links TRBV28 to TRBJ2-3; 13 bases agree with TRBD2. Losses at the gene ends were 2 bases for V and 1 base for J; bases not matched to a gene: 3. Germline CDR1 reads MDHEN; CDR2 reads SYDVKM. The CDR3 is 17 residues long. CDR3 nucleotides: TGTGCCAGCAGTTTACGGACTAGCGGGAGTGGCACAGATACGCAGTATTTT. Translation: CASSLRTSGSGTDTQYF.

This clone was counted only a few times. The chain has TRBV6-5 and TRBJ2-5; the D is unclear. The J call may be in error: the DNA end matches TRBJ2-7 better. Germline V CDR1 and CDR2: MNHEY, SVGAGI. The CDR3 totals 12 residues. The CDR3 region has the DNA TGTGCCAGCAGTTACCCCCCGGGCGAGCAGTACTTC. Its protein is CASSYPPGEQYF.